This TCR beta chain is drawn from a study of blood T cell repertoires in COVID-19. Study context: Sample material is recorded as cDNA or gDNA derived from T cells, B-cell-depleted T cells, or PBMCs.

Germline CDR1 reads MNHEY; CDR2 reads SMNVEV (reference sequence). The V end was cut by 0 bases, the J end by 0 bases, with 6 bases between. The CDR3 loop spans 14 amino acids. In the source study's methods: It was from reference gene primer amplification that nucleated cell counts were estimated. Libraries were prepared by immunoSEQ multiplex PCR; TCRdb keeps only in-frame clonotypes and omits some of them. That table furnishes V, J and clone size, whereas the DNA furnished D and trimming. The sample contains hundreds of thousands of clones, about 80% of which appear only once. The rearrangement uses TRBV27 and TRBJ2-7; D is ambiguous. This TCR derives from a woman in her forties or fifties with acute or convalescent COVID-19. The sequenced sample was peripheral blood. The CDR3 reads CASSLSTPSYEQYF. The CDR3 coding sequence is TGTGCCAGCAGTTTATCGACTCCCTCCTACGAGCAGTACTTC.